These 9 T cell receptor beta chains were sequenced from one sample in a study of T cells in Graves' hyperthyroidism and ophthalmopathy. From RNA transcripts, TCR beta CDR3 regions were amplified. With the HTBI primer set, the TCR CDR3 went through a first round of RT-PCR. TCRdb passed the multiplex PCR reads through MiXCR, listing each CDR3 protein once. The sample contains 450,000 to 550,000 distinct CDR3 sequences, around 22% of which appear only once. The material sequenced was blood. These receptors originate from a woman in her twenties or thirties with Graves' ophthalmopathy.

This clonotype was counted at least ten times. The chain couples TRBV6-1 to TRBJ1-1, with D tentatively TRBD1 (6 bases). Germline CDR1 reads MNHNS; CDR2 reads SASEGT. This CDR3 spans 13 amino acids. V lost 6 bases, J lost 4 bases, and 12 bases lay in between. The CDR3, as DNA: TGTGCCAGCAGGGATATACAGGGCACTGAAGCTTTCTTT. Translating it yields CASRDIQGTEAFF.

There are many counts of this clonotype. This chain links TRBV6-1 with TRBJ1-2; 9 nucleotides agree with TRBD1. V was clipped by 8 bases and J by 1 base; unmatched bases: 5. CDR1 is MNHNS and CDR2 is SASEGT in the germline V gene. This CDR3 has 14 amino acids. CDR3 region: CASAPGQGNYGYTF. The CDR3 nucleotides are TGTGCCAGCGCCCCGGGACAGGGTAACTATGGCTACACCTTC.

The table lists this clonotype with many counts. An end of the junction differs from the germline gene, which may be a read error. This chain links TRBV6-2 or TRBV6-3 with TRBJ2-4, with 11 bases fitting TRBD2. Germline CDR1 MNHEY, CDR2 SVGEGT. The CDR3 consists of 16 residues. The CDR3 nucleotides are TGTGCCAGCAGTATGAAACTAGCGGGAGCCAAAAACATTAAGTACTTC. This encodes CASSMKLAGAKNIKYF.

This clonotype has ten or more counts. The gene calls are TRBV2 and TRBJ2-7; D not certain. V lost 8 bases and J 2 bases, leaving 4 bases between the germline ends. The CDR3 consists of 10 residues. Germline lookup yields CDR1 SNHLY and CDR2 FYNNEI. In nucleotides, the CDR3 is TGTGCCAGCGCAACCTACGAGCAGTACTTC. It specifies CASATYEQYF.

This sequence joins TRBV5-1 and TRBJ1-5; no reliable D call. The CDR3 length is 14 residues. Trimming shortened V by 1 base and J by 5 bases, and 10 bases separated the two germline ends. Per the germline V gene, CDR1 is SGHRS and CDR2 is YFSETQ. The CDR3 spells CASSLNPGDQPQHF. CDR3 bases: TGCGCCAGCAGCTTGAACCCTGGAGATCAGCCCCAGCATTTT.

This clonotype was counted at least ten times. The rearrangement joins TRBV28 to TRBJ1-3; possibly TRBD1 for D (6 bases). V was cut by 5 bases and J by 0 bases, with 17 bases left in between. This CDR3 comprises 17 residues. Germline lookup yields CDR1 MDHEN and CDR2 SYDVKM. DNA for the CDR3: TGTGCCAGCAGTCCCAAACTGACAGGCTACTCTGGAAACACCATATATTTT. Translating gives CASSPKLTGYSGNTIYF.

V and J are TRBV7-2 and TRBJ2-7; unclear D gene. The CDR3 totals 13 residues. Germline V gene data show CDR1 as SGHTA and CDR2 as FQGNSA. V was cut by 1 base and J by 3 bases, with 7 bases left in between. CDR3 coding DNA: TGTGCCAGCAGCTTAGAACTCCGCTACGAGCAGTACTTC. Translation: CASSLELRYEQYF. Together with reference TRBV7-2 and TRBJ2-7, the CDR3 gives the full variable domain: GAGVSQSPSNKVTEKGKDVELRCDPISGHTALYWYRQSLGQGLEFLIYFQGNSAPDKSGLPSDRFSAERTGGSVSTLTIQRTQQEDSAVYLCASSLELRYEQYFGPGTRLTVT.

This sequence joins TRBV30 and TRBJ1-5; D unresolved. Germline V gene lookup returns CDR1 GTSNPN and CDR2 SVGIG (reference sequence). The CDR3 is 14 amino acids. V lost 0 bases to trimming and J lost 0 bases, with 6 bases between them. Here the CDR3 reads CAWSVLTSNQPQHF. As DNA, the CDR3 is TGTGCCTGGAGTGTACTAACTAGCAATCAGCCCCAGCATTTT.

This clonotype was detected many times. This chain's CDR3 is CSASSTDNYGYTF. DNA for the CDR3: TGCAGTGCTAGTTCGACGGATAACTATGGCTACACCTTC. The V and J genes are TRBV20-1 and TRBJ1-2; unclear D gene. From germline, CDR1 is DFQATT and CDR2 SNEGSKA (reference sequence). Trimming shortened V by 3 bases and J by 1 base, and 9 bases separated the two germline ends. This CDR3 is built from 13 residues.